The rows below give T cell receptor beta chains drawn from one sample of a study of response to subunit inactivated influenza vaccine. Via MiXCR, TCRdb re-called the RT-PCR reads, giving one row per CDR3 protein. This table holds under 200,000 distinct CDR3 sequences, 9.5% to 15% found once. These data also featured in a second study, about T cells expressing NK-cell markers.

Sequencing used CD8+ T cells sorted from PBMCs, obtained about 11 days after vaccination. These receptors were taken from a middle-aged man who received an inactivated influenza vaccine. CDR3s include the opening cysteine and the closing phenylalanine or tryptophan. A D gene is named only where the DNA matches it firmly. The listing skips clone size in some rows; elsewhere it reads once, few, many or a size class.

j_call: TRBJ2-3
v_call: TRBV10-3
d_call: -
cdr3_length: 14
clone_size: many
cdr3_nt: TGTGCCATCAGTGAGGGACTCTTCACAGATACGCAGTATTTT
cdr3_aa: CAISEGLFTDTQYF

j_call: TRBJ2-7
v_call: TRBV28
d_call: -
cdr3_length: 14
clone_size: -
cdr3_nt: TGTGCCAGCAGTTTATGGGACCGAGCATACGAGCAGTACTTC
cdr3_aa: CASSLWDRAYEQYF

j_call: TRBJ2-7
v_call: TRBV20-1
d_call: TRBD1
cdr3_length: 14
clone_size: few
cdr3_nt: TGCAGTGCTAGAGACCTTGACAGGGGCAACGAGCAGTACTTC
cdr3_aa: CSARDLDRGNEQYF

j_call: TRBJ2-1
v_call: TRBV12-3/TRBV12-4
d_call: TRBD2
cdr3_length: 15
clone_size: few
cdr3_nt: TGTGCCAGCAGTTTAACGAGACTAGCGATAAATGAGCAGTTCTTC
cdr3_aa: CASSLTRLAINEQFF

j_call: TRBJ2-3
v_call: TRBV7-9
d_call: -
cdr3_length: 12
clone_size: -
cdr3_nt: TGTGCCAGCACCCCGGATCCAGATACGCAGTATTTT
cdr3_aa: CASTPDPDTQYF

j_call: TRBJ1-2
v_call: TRBV29-1
d_call: TRBD1
cdr3_length: 14
clone_size: few
cdr3_nt: TGCAGCGTTAATCACAGACAGGGCATAGGTGGCTACACCTTC
cdr3_aa: CSVNHRQGIGGYTF

j_call: TRBJ2-3
v_call: TRBV19
d_call: -
cdr3_length: 14
clone_size: -
cdr3_nt: TGTGCCAGTAGTATAGACAGGTTCACAGATACGCAGTATTTT
cdr3_aa: CASSIDRFTDTQYF

j_call: TRBJ2-1
v_call: TRBV11-2
d_call: -
cdr3_length: 14
clone_size: -
cdr3_nt: TGTGCCAGCATGGGGCTTGCTTTCGGGAATGAGCAGTTCTTC
cdr3_aa: CASMGLAFGNEQFF

j_call: TRBJ2-3
v_call: TRBV6-5
d_call: -
cdr3_length: 15
clone_size: -
cdr3_nt: TGTGCCAGCAGTTACTCGACTTATAGCACAGATACGCAGTATTTT
cdr3_aa: CASSYSTYSTDTQYF

j_call: TRBJ1-2
v_call: TRBV7-9
d_call: -
cdr3_length: 14
clone_size: few
cdr3_nt: TGTGCCAGCAGCTCCATTACAGCTAACTATGGCTACACCTTC
cdr3_aa: CASSSITANYGYTF

j_call: TRBJ2-1
v_call: TRBV9
d_call: -
cdr3_length: 13
clone_size: many
cdr3_nt: TGTGCCAGCAACGGAGAGCATTACAATGAGCAGTTCTTC
cdr3_aa: CASNGEHYNEQFF

j_call: TRBJ2-3
v_call: TRBV9
d_call: -
cdr3_length: 16
clone_size: few
cdr3_nt: TGTGCCAGCAGCGTAGAAGGAGGGGAAGGCACAGATACGCAGTATTTT
cdr3_aa: CASSVEGGEGTDTQYF

j_call: TRBJ1-2
v_call: TRBV18
d_call: TRBD1
cdr3_length: 16
clone_size: -
cdr3_nt: TGTGCCAGCTCACCGAACAGGGGAACCCTTAACTATGGCTACACCTTC
cdr3_aa: CASSPNRGTLNYGYTF

j_call: TRBJ2-1
v_call: TRBV11-1
d_call: TRBD1
cdr3_length: 21
clone_size: -
cdr3_nt: TGTGCCAGCAGCTTACTCTCCGTGGACAGGGCTACTCAAGGGCACTACAATGAGCAGTTCTTC
cdr3_aa: CASSLLSVDRATQGHYNEQFF

j_call: TRBJ2-7
v_call: TRBV7-8
d_call: -
cdr3_length: 16
clone_size: -
cdr3_nt: TGTGCCAGCAGCTCACCCCCCCCTCGCGGTTCCTACGAGCAGTACTTC
cdr3_aa: CASSSPPPRGSYEQYF

j_call: TRBJ2-6
v_call: TRBV14
d_call: -
cdr3_length: 16
clone_size: many
cdr3_nt: TGTGCCAGCAGCCCCATACATGGCTCTGGGGCCAACGTCCTGACTTTC
cdr3_aa: CASSPIHGSGANVLTF

j_call: TRBJ1-5
v_call: TRBV2
d_call: -
cdr3_length: 13
clone_size: many
cdr3_nt: TGTGCCAGCAGTGAAGTAGGACTTCAGCCCCAGCATTTT
cdr3_aa: CASSEVGLQPQHF

j_call: TRBJ2-2
v_call: TRBV12-3/TRBV12-4
d_call: -
cdr3_length: 15
clone_size: -
cdr3_nt: TGTGCCAGCAGTTTGGACTCTATGAACACCGGGGAGCTGTTTTTT
cdr3_aa: CASSLDSMNTGELFF

j_call: TRBJ2-1
v_call: TRBV29-1
d_call: -
cdr3_length: 13
clone_size: -
cdr3_nt: TGCAGCATGCTGGGGCAGGGGCTCAATGAGCAGTTCTTC
cdr3_aa: CSMLGQGLNEQFF

j_call: TRBJ2-1
v_call: TRBV6-2/TRBV6-3
d_call: TRBD2
cdr3_length: 21
clone_size: few
cdr3_nt: TGTGCCAGCAGGGGGGTGGGCTACGGGGCCGGGACTAGCGTCTCCTACAATGAGCAGTTCTTC
cdr3_aa: CASRGVGYGAGTSVSYNEQFF

j_call: TRBJ2-3
v_call: TRBV20-1
d_call: TRBD1
cdr3_length: 14
clone_size: -
cdr3_nt: TGCAGTGCGACCGGGACAGGGATTGCAGATACGCAGTATTTT
cdr3_aa: CSATGTGIADTQYF

j_call: TRBJ2-3
v_call: TRBV14
d_call: TRBD2
cdr3_length: 16
clone_size: -
cdr3_nt: TGTGCCAGCAGCCGGGGACTAGCGGGAATTACAGATACGCAGTATTTT
cdr3_aa: CASSRGLAGITDTQYF

j_call: TRBJ2-2
v_call: TRBV28
d_call: TRBD2
cdr3_length: 21
clone_size: -
cdr3_nt: TGTGCCAGCAGTTTGATTCTCGGAGTTGTAGCGGGGGGGCAAAACACCGGGGAGCTGTTTTTT
cdr3_aa: CASSLILGVVAGGQNTGELFF

j_call: TRBJ2-5
v_call: TRBV20-1
d_call: -
cdr3_length: 14
clone_size: many
cdr3_nt: TGCAGTGCTAGCGCCGGTCCTAGCGAAGAGACCCAGTACTTC
cdr3_aa: CSASAGPSEETQYF